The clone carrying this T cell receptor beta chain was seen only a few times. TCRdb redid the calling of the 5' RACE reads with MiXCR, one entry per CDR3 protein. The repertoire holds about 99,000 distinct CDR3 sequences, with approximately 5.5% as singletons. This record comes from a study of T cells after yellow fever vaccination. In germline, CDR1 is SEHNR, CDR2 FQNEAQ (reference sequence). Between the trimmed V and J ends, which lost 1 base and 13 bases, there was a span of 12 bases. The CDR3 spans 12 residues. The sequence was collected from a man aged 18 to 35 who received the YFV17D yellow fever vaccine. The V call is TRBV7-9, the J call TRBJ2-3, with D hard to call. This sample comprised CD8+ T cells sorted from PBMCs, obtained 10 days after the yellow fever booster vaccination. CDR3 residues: CASSLDWRLKYF. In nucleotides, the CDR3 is TGTGCCAGCAGCTTAGATTGGCGCCTGAAGTATTTT. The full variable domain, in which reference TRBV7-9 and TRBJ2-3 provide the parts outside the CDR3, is DTGVSQNPRHKITKRGQNVTFRCDPISEHNRLYWYRQTLGQGPEFLTYFQNEAQLEKSRLLSDRFSAERPKGSFSTLEIQRTEQGDSAMYLCASSLDWRLKYFGPGTRLTVL.